The clone carrying this T cell receptor (beta chain) has a single count. Its antigen is as yet unknown. Patient disease was locally advanced or metastatic urothelial carcinoma. The record originates from a study of PD-L1 blockade in urothelial cancer. Looking at the study overall: Patients had undergone 0 to 3 prior chemotherapy regimens. The analyses of blood took place 3 weeks (second dose) and 6 weeks after treatment start.

General observations from the study: Those with durable benefit had larger increases in tumor-associated blood clones at 3 weeks.

Here immunoSEQ multiplex PCR was the method, and the copy in TCRdb shows in-frame clones only, minus some. The sample has roughly 38,000 clones, almost 85% seen once. The clonotype originates from a man between 65 and 79 years old with urothelial cancer. The specimen was PBMCs, collected around atezolizumab (anti-PD-L1) treatment.

CDR3 in DNA: TGTGCCAGCAGCTGGGGGCTTAGGGGTTCCGACACTGAAGCTTTCTTT. This translates into CASSWGLRGSDTEAFF. This sequence joins TRBV5-4 and TRBJ1-1; a weak D match, TRBD1 (6 bases). Trimming left V 3 bases short and J 3 bases short, with 18 bases between. The V gene's germline CDR1 is SGHNT and CDR2 YYREEE (reference sequence). The CDR3 is made up of 16 amino acids.